The next 16 T cell receptor beta chains were all read from a single sample in a study of T cells in Graves' hyperthyroidism and ophthalmopathy. RNA transcripts were the template for amplifying TCR beta CDR3 regions. The TCR CDR3 first-round RT-PCR relied on the HTBI primer set. TCRdb analysed the multiplex PCR reads with MiXCR anew, one entry per CDR3 protein. The table shows about 410,000 distinct CDR3 sequences, with about 14% occurring only once. Sequencing used blood. These receptors originate from a woman in her thirties with Graves' ophthalmopathy.

This clonotype appeared many times. The V and J genes are TRBV3-1 and TRBJ2-2; no clear D gene. V lost 4 bases, J lost 9 bases, and 15 bases lay in between. CDR3 size: 14 residues. The germline V gene encodes CDR1 LGHDT and CDR2 YNNKEL (reference sequence). In DNA form, the CDR3 reads TGTGCCAGCAGCCGAGACTCGGGTGGCCGGGAGCTGTTTTTT. Its protein product is CASSRDSGGRELFF.

This rearrangement joins TRBV5-8 to TRBJ2-1; 9 nucleotides align to TRBD2. CDR1 is SGHTS, CDR2 YDEGEE, per germline. The CDR3 contains 15 residues. Trimming cost V 4 bases and J 6 bases; bases outside gene matches: 8. In nucleotides, the CDR3 is TGTGCCAGCAGCGGAAAGCGGGGGGCCATCAATGAGCAGTTCTTC. This gives the protein CASSGKRGAINEQFF.

This clonotype has a handful of counts. The chain is built from TRBV6-2 or TRBV6-3 and TRBJ2-7; 9 positions agree with TRBD2. This CDR3 spans 17 amino acids. Per germline, CDR1 MNHEY and CDR2 SVGEGT. J gave up 4 bases and V 0 bases, and 10 bases lay outside the gene matches. The CDR3 here is CASSYSRSGGKIYEQYF. In nucleotides, the CDR3 is TGTGCCAGCAGTTACTCGAGAAGCGGGGGGAAGATTTACGAGCAGTACTTC.

This clonotype was counted many times. CDR3: CASSPRLRGGYNEQFF. In nucleotides, the CDR3 is TGTGCCAGCAGCCCCCGACTGCGCGGGGGTTACAATGAGCAGTTCTTC. The V gene is TRBV11-1, the J gene TRBJ2-1, with 7 bases that match TRBD2. V lost 5 bases to trimming and J lost 4 bases; unmatched junction nucleotides: 11. The CDR3 is 16 amino acids. CDR1 SGHAT and CDR2 FQDESV come from the germline V gene (reference sequence).

This clonotype was detected many times. In DNA form, the CDR3 reads TGCGCCAGCAACGAGCCGACTCAACCCCAGTTCTTC. Encoded protein: CASNEPTQPQFF. The V call is TRBV5-1, the J call TRBJ2-1; unclear D gene. The germline V and J ends were trimmed by 6 bases and 13 bases, with 17 bases remaining between them. The CDR3 runs to 12 residues. Germline CDR1 SGHRS, CDR2 YFSETQ.

This clonotype was found many times. This chain's CDR3 is CASSSASTQYF. CDR3 coding DNA: TGTGCCAGCAGCTCCGCCTCGACCCAGTACTTC. The chain employs TRBV11-2 and TRBJ2-5; D is undetermined. Germline-derived CDR1 and CDR2 are SGHAT and FQNNGV. Deletions cut 4 bases from V and 7 bases from J, with 7 bases between. The CDR3 contains 11 residues. Drawing the rest from reference TRBV11-2 and TRBJ2-5, the complete variable domain is EAGVAQSPRYKIIEKRQSVAFWCNPISGHATLYWYQQILGQGPKLLIQFQNNGVVDDSQLPKDRFSAERLKGVDSTLKIQPAKLEDSAVYLCASSSASTQYFGPGTRLLVL.

This clonotype occurred many times. The V call is TRBV20-1, the J call TRBJ2-1, with a weak D call TRBD1 (5 bases). V lost 6 bases, J lost 5 bases, and 11 bases lay in between. The CDR3 length is 12 residues. In germline, CDR1 is DFQATT, CDR2 SNEGSKA (reference sequence). Here the CDR3 DNA reads TGCAGTGCCCTCCCCAGGGACAATGAGCAGTTCTTC. Protein sequence: CSALPRDNEQFF.

This clonotype has only one observation. A junction end diverges from the germline sequence, so it may reflect a read error. This rearrangement joins TRBV14 to TRBJ1-1, with D possibly TRBD1 on 6 matching bases. Germline CDR1 SGHDN, CDR2 FVKESK. The CDR3 runs to 15 residues. This chain's CDR3 is CASSHGGHLNAEAFF. The CDR3 bases are TGTGCCAGCAGCCACGGGGGACACTTGAACGCTGAAGCTTTCTTT.

CDR3: CASRPGETNYGYTF. The CDR3 bases are TGTGCCAGCCGCCCCGGCGAAACTAACTATGGCTACACCTTC. The chain uses TRBV7-9 and TRBJ1-2, with D unclear. The V gene lost 8 bases and the J gene lost 0 bases, with 13 bases spanning the gap. This CDR3 has 14 residues. Germline-derived CDR1 and CDR2 are SEHNR and FQNEAQ (reference sequence).

This clonotype was seen at least ten times. The chain employs TRBV5-1 and TRBJ2-7; 7 bases agree with TRBD1. Unmatched junction bases numbered 4, after V lost 2 bases and J lost 2 bases. Germline CDR1 is SGHRS and CDR2 is YFSETQ. CDR3 length: 14 residues. The CDR3 region has the DNA TGCGCCAGCAGCTTCCGGGACAGAACCTACGAGCAGTACTTC. It is translated as CASSFRDRTYEQYF. Full variable domain (missing parts from reference TRBV5-1 and TRBJ2-7): KAGVTQTPRYLIKTRGQQVTLSCSPISGHRSVSWYQQTPGQGLQFLFEYFSETQRNKGNFPGRFSGRQFSNSRSEMNVSTLELGDSALYLCASSFRDRTYEQYFGPGTRLTVT.

The genes are TRBV5-1 and TRBJ2-5, with 14 positions matching TRBD2. V shed 6 bases, J shed 4 bases, and the junction held 2 bases outside the gene matches. Germline lookup yields CDR1 SGHRS and CDR2 YFSETQ. The CDR3 length is 14 residues. The CDR3, as DNA: TGCGCCAGCAAGACTAGCGGGGGGGGAGAGACCCAGTACTTC. Protein sequence: CASKTSGGGETQYF. The variable domain in full, with the rest retrieved from reference TRBV5-1 and TRBJ2-5, is KAGVTQTPRYLIKTRGQQVTLSCSPISGHRSVSWYQQTPGQGLQFLFEYFSETQRNKGNFPGRFSGRQFSNSRSEMNVSTLELGDSALYLCASKTSGGGETQYFGPGTRLLVL.

J is TRBJ2-7 and V is TRBV10-3; 8 nucleotides match TRBD2. J gave up 7 bases and V 3 bases, and 14 bases lay outside the gene matches. The germline V gene encodes CDR1 ENHRY and CDR2 SYGVKD. This CDR3 contains 16 residues. Written as DNA, the CDR3 is TGTGCCATCAGTGAAGTAAGAGCGGGGGTACTCTCAGAGCAGTACTTC. Translation gives CAISEVRAGVLSEQYF.

This clonotype was picked up many times. This rearrangement joins TRBV28 to TRBJ2-7; D ambiguous. Germline V gives CDR1 MDHEN, CDR2 SYDVKM. The CDR3 loop spans 13 amino acids. V gave up 6 bases and J gave up 4 bases, with 13 bases separating them. The CDR3 nucleotides are TGTGCCAGCAGCCCAATCCTCTCTTACGAGCAGTACTTC. It encodes CASSPILSYEQYF.

This clonotype appeared many times. The chain has TRBV18 and TRBJ1-2; weak D call: TRBD1 (5 bases). Germline V gene sequence: CDR1 KGHSH, CDR2 LQKENI. V dropped 3 bases and J dropped 5 bases, with 13 bases sitting between them. The CDR3 length is 14 residues. This chain's CDR3 is CASSPTNPGYGYTF. CDR3 bases: TGTGCCAGCTCACCTACGAACCCAGGGTATGGCTACACCTTC.

There are many counts of this clonotype. The chain employs TRBV7-2 and TRBJ2-1, with 8 bases aligning to TRBD1. The CDR3 is 17 amino acids. The J segment lost 3 bases and the V segment lost 0 bases, leaving 7 bases of the junction unmatched. Germline CDR1 and CDR2: SGHTA and FQGNSA. The CDR3 DNA reads as TGTGCCAGCAGCTTAGCCAGGGGGCTTCAACTCTACAATGAGCAGTTCTTC. It specifies CASSLARGLQLYNEQFF.

This clonotype was detected ten times or more. This rearrangement joins TRBV20-1 to TRBJ2-5, with 8 positions matching TRBD2. The length of the CDR3 is 12 residues. Germline V gene sequence: CDR1 DFQATT, CDR2 SNEGSKA (reference sequence). The CDR3 nucleotides read TGCAGGACCGGGAGGGGATGGGAGACCCAGTACTTC. This codes for CRTGRGWETQYF.